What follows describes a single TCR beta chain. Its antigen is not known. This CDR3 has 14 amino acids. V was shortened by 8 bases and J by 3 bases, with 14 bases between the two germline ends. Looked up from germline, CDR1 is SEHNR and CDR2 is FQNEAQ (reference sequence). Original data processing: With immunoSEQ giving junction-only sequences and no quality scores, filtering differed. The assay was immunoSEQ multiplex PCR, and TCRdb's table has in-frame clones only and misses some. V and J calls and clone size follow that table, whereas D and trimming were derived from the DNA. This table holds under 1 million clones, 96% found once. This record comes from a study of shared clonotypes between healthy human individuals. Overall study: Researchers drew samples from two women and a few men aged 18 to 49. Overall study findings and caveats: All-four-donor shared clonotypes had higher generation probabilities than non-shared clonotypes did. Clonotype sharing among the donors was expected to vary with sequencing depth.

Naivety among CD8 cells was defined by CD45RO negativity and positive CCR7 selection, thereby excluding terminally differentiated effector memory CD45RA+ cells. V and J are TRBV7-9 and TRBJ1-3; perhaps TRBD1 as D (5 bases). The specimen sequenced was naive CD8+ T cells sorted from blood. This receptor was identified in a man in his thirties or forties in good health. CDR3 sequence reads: CASASGGSGNTIYF. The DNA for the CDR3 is TGTGCCAGCGCTTCCGGGGGGAGTGGAAACACCATATATTTT.